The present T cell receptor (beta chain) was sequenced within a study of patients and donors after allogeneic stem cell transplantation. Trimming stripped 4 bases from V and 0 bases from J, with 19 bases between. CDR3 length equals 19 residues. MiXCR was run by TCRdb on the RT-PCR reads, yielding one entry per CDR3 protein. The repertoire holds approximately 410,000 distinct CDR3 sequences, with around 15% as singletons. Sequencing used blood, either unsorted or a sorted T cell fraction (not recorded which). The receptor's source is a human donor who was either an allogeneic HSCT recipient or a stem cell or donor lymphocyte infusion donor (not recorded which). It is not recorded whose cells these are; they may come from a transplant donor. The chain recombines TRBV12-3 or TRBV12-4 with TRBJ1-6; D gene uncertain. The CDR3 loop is CASSSLWQALSSYNSPLHF. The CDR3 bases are TGTGCCAGCAGTTCCCTTTGGCAGGCCTTGAGCTCCTATAATTCACCCCTCCACTTT.